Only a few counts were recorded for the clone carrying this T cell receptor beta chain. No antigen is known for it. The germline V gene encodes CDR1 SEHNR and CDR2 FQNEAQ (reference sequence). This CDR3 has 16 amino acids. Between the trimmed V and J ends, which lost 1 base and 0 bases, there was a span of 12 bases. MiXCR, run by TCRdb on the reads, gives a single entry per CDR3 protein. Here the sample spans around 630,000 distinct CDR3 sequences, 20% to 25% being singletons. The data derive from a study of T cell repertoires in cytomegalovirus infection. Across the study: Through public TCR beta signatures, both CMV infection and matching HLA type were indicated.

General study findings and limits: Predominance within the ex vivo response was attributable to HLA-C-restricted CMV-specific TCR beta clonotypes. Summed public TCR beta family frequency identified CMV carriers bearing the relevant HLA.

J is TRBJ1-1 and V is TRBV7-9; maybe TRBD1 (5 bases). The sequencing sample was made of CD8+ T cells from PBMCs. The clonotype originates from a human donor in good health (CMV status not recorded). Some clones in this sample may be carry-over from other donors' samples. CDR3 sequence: CASSLVGTGVNTEAFF. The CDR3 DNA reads TGTGCCAGCAGCTTAGTGGGTACAGGAGTGAACACTGAAGCTTTCTTT. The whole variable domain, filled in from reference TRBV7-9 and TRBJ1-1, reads DTGVSQNPRHKITKRGQNVTFRCDPISEHNRLYWYRQTLGQGPEFLTYFQNEAQLEKSRLLSDRFSAERPKGSFSTLEIQRTEQGDSAMYLCASSLVGTGVNTEAFFGQGTRLTVV.